Each of the 22 T cell receptor beta chains below was sequenced from the same sample in a study of breast tumors, draining lymph nodes, adjacent tissues. TCRdb independently ran MiXCR on the multiplex PCR reads; one entry per CDR3 protein. The sample has over 20,000 distinct CDR3 sequences, about a third seen once. What was sequenced was breast tumor tissue. The receptors here all came from a female donor with breast cancer. Some clones in this sample may be carry-over from other donors' samples.

This clonotype came up many times. This rearrangement joins TRBV7-2 to TRBJ2-7, with 10 bases matching TRBD1. This CDR3 comprises 15 residues. CDR1 is SGHTA, CDR2 FQGNSA, per germline. V gave up 6 bases and J gave up 0 bases; unmatched junction bases: 5. The CDR3 nucleotides read TGTGCCAGCAGAGAGGGACAGGGGCACTCCTACGAGCAGTACTTC. Translating it yields CASREGQGHSYEQYF.

This clonotype was detected many times. At one of its ends the junction is not consistent with the germline gene, which may arise from a read error. This chain links TRBV7-7 with TRBJ2-1; D may be TRBD2 (5 bases). Germline-derived CDR1 and CDR2 are SSHAT and FNYEAQ (reference sequence). CDR3 length: 16 residues. The CDR3: CASSPTDFSSYNEQFF. The CDR3 bases are TGTGCTAGCAGCCCAACGGACTTCAGCTCCTACAATGAGCAGTTCTTC.

There are many counts of this clonotype. CDR3 sequence (DNA): TGCAGTGCTAGAACCTCCGATGGGGGTGGCTACACCTTC. Amino acids: CSARTSDGGGYTF. The chain uses TRBV20-1 and TRBJ1-2, with a tentative D call TRBD1 (5 bases). V lost 2 bases, J lost 7 bases, and 14 bases lay in between. The CDR3 has 13 amino acids. In germline, CDR1 is DFQATT, CDR2 SNEGSKA (reference sequence).

This clonotype was picked up many times. The chain joins TRBV19 to TRBJ2-2; D is unclear. CDR3 length: 13 amino acids. Germline V gives CDR1 LNHDA, CDR2 SQIVND (reference sequence). The V end lost 4 bases, the J end lost 8 bases, and 11 bases lay between the germline ends. The CDR3 loop is CASSTRRAGELFF. The CDR3 DNA sequence: TGTGCCAGTAGTACCCGCCGGGCGGGGGAGCTGTTTTTT.

This clonotype was counted at least ten times. The chain uses TRBV20-1 and TRBJ2-7, with 9 bases lining up with TRBD1. Germline CDR1 and CDR2: DFQATT and SNEGSKA (reference sequence). Trimming removed 4 bases from V and 4 bases from J; junction bases left unmatched: 8. CDR3 length equals 14 residues. Here the CDR3 DNA reads TGCAGTGCTACAAAGACAGGGGGTAATTACGAGCAGTACTTC. This sequence encodes CSATKTGGNYEQYF.

In this sample, this clonotype is medium-sized. The chain uses TRBV20-1 and TRBJ2-7; TRBD2 agrees at 9 bases. V gave up 4 bases and J gave up 6 bases; unmatched junction bases: 10. This CDR3 is 14 amino acids long. Germline CDR1 DFQATT, CDR2 SNEGSKA (reference sequence). CDR3 sequence: CSATGIAGVSEQYF. The CDR3 region has the DNA TGCAGTGCTACCGGAATAGCGGGAGTATCCGAGCAGTACTTC.

The table lists this clonotype with many counts. CDR3 in DNA: TGCAGTGCAGGGGTAGCCGAGCAGTACTTC. The encoded protein is CSAGVAEQYF. The chain carries TRBV20-1 and TRBJ2-7, with a weak D call TRBD1 (5 bases). Germline lookup yields CDR1 DFQATT and CDR2 SNEGSKA (reference sequence). The CDR3 covers 10 residues. V gave up 6 bases and J gave up 6 bases, with 9 bases separating them.

Many counts were recorded for this clonotype. The V gene is TRBV12-1, the J gene TRBJ2-6; TRBD2 reflects the table's D call only, with no check against the DNA. TRBV12-1 is described as a pseudogene. The CDR3 is made up of 21 amino acids. The CDR3 DNA sequence: TGTGCCAGCAGCTTTGAACGAGACAAGGCTAAGGGCCTCTCTGGGGCCAACGTCCTGACTTTC. Amino acid sequence: CASSFERDKAKGLSGANVLTF.

This clonotype was counted ten times or more. In DNA form, the CDR3 reads TGTGCCAGCAGTGCAGGGGGGGGGCTCTACACAGATACGCAGTATTTT. The encoded protein is CASSAGGGLYTDTQYF. The rearrangement uses TRBV6-1 and TRBJ2-3; possibly TRBD1 or TRBD2 for D (7 bases each). Trimming took off 4 bases at V and 2 bases at J, with 16 bases between the two ends. From germline, CDR1 is MNHNS and CDR2 SASEGT. The CDR3 length is 16 residues.

This clonotype was seen many times. V is TRBV11-2 and J is TRBJ2-7, with 8 positions matching TRBD2. Germline trimming cut 1 base from V and 4 bases from J; bases unmatched to any gene: 6. The CDR3 runs to 15 residues. Germline V gene lookup returns CDR1 SGHAT and CDR2 FQNNGV. CDR3 in DNA: TGTGCCAGCAGCTTAGCGGCGGGGGGCTGGTACGAGCAGTACTTC. Its protein product is CASSLAAGGWYEQYF. The full variable domain, completed using reference TRBV11-2 and TRBJ2-7, is EAGVAQSPRYKIIEKRQSVAFWCNPISGHATLYWYQQILGQGPKLLIQFQNNGVVDDSQLPKDRFSAERLKGVDSTLKIQPAKLEDSAVYLCASSLAAGGWYEQYFGPGTRLTVT.

There are many counts of this clonotype. The V gene is TRBV7-9, the J gene TRBJ1-2; weak D call: TRBD1 (6 bases). The V end lost 5 bases, the J end lost 0 bases, and 10 bases lay between the germline ends. This CDR3 region has 14 residues. Germline CDR1 is SEHNR and CDR2 is FQNEAQ (reference sequence). CDR3 region: CASSTWTANYGYTF. In nucleotides, the CDR3 is TGTGCCAGCAGCACCTGGACAGCTAACTATGGCTACACCTTC.

This clonotype has at least ten counts. V gene TRBV10-3 combines with J gene TRBJ2-3, with D tentatively TRBD1 (7 bases). Germline V lookup: CDR1 ENHRY, CDR2 SYGVKD. The V and J ends lost 6 bases and 2 bases respectively, with 12 bases between them. The CDR3 runs 14 residues. The CDR3 nucleotides read TGTGCCATCAGGGCGGGACAGAACACAGATACGCAGTATTTT. This sequence encodes CAIRAGQNTDTQYF.

This clonotype was recorded many times. V gene TRBV10-3 combines with J gene TRBJ1-5; no clear D. The germline V gene has CDR1 ENHRY and CDR2 SYGVKD. The CDR3 runs to 12 residues. The germline V and J ends were trimmed by 8 bases and 5 bases, with 10 bases remaining between them. The CDR3 here is CAIGQTDQPQHF. CDR3 DNA: TGTGCCATCGGCCAGACCGATCAGCCCCAGCATTTT.

Only a few counts were recorded for this clonotype. The chain recombines TRBV3-1 with TRBJ2-2, with TRBD2 identical over 8 bases. The germline gives CDR1 LGHDT, CDR2 YNNKEL (reference sequence). CDR3 size: 14 residues. V was pared by 8 bases and J by 0 bases, with 2 bases of the junction left unmatched. CDR3 in amino acids: CASRSGTNTGELFF. CDR3 nucleotide sequence: TGTGCCAGCCGTAGCGGGACGAACACCGGGGAGCTGTTTTTT.

This clonotype has ten or more counts. The rearrangement joins TRBV6-1 to TRBJ2-3; 9 bases are shared with TRBD2. The V segment lost 8 bases and the J segment 2 bases; nucleotides outside the gene matches: 2. The CDR3 length is 13 residues. Germline V gene sequence: CDR1 MNHNS, CDR2 SASEGT. The CDR3 sequence is CASLAGNTDTQYF. The CDR3, as DNA: TGTGCCAGCCTAGCGGGGAACACAGATACGCAGTATTTT.

This clonotype was seen at least ten times. Here the CDR3 reads CASSPDSYNEQFF. CDR3 nucleotide sequence: TGCGCCAGCAGCCCGGACTCATACAATGAGCAGTTCTTC. V usage is TRBV5-1 and J usage is TRBJ2-1; D is possibly TRBD2 (5 bases). Trimming shortened V by 4 bases and J by 4 bases, and 9 bases separated the two germline ends. Germline V CDR1 and CDR2: SGHRS, YFSETQ. The CDR3 sequence is 13 residues long.

A word on this clonotype: Just one base apart from a much larger clone, this may be a read error. The V gene is TRBV28, the J gene TRBJ2-7; D remains ambiguous. The CDR3 is 12 amino acids. Germline loops: CDR1 MDHEN, CDR2 SYDVKM. The V and J ends lost 4 bases and 6 bases respectively, with 10 bases between them. CDR3 in amino acids: CASSSSGGEQYF. The CDR3 region has the DNA TGTGCCAGCAGTTCCTCCGGCGGCGAGCAGTACTTC.

About this clonotype: The missing conserved phenylalanine or tryptophan at the end of this CDR3 makes a read error likely. The DNA is left out, because the CDR3 cannot be placed on it with certainty; the CDR3 is given as TCRdb lists it. The chain carries TRBV7-9 and TRBJ2-2. CDR1 is SEHNR, CDR2 FQNEAQ, per germline (reference sequence). The CDR3 is made up of 13 amino acids, end residues included. The CDR3 reads CASSSAVRGELLC.

The gene calls are TRBV6-1 and TRBJ2-7, with 11 nucleotides matching TRBD2. The CDR3 is made up of 16 amino acids. Germline V gene lookup returns CDR1 MNHNS and CDR2 SASEGT. After removal of 5 bases from V and 1 base from J, the junction contained 7 bases not matched to a gene. The CDR3 loop is CASSYTLAGGSYEQYF. The DNA for the CDR3 is TGTGCCAGCAGTTATACATTAGCGGGAGGGTCCTACGAGCAGTACTTC.

This clonotype appeared many times. The V gene is TRBV5-1, the J gene TRBJ2-1; TRBD2 agrees at 12 bases. CDR1 and CDR2 (germline): SGHRS, YFSETQ. The CDR3 has 16 residues. After removal of 1 base from V and 3 bases from J, the junction contained 2 bases not matched to a gene. The CDR3, as DNA: TGCGCCAGCAGCTTGAGGGGACTAGCGGGCTACAATGAGCAGTTCTTC. Protein product: CASSLRGLAGYNEQFF.

V gene TRBV3-1 combines with J gene TRBJ2-7, with D possibly being TRBD2 (5 bases). Germline V gene data show CDR1 as LGHDT and CDR2 as YNNKEL (reference sequence). Trimming pared 3 bases from V and 3 bases from J, leaving 12 bases between. This CDR3 comprises 14 residues. The CDR3 nucleotides read TGTGCCAGCAGCCAGGGTAGGGAGAGCTACGAGCAGTACTTC. Translated, it gives CASSQGRESYEQYF.

The chain joins TRBV6-1 to TRBJ1-4; maybe TRBD1 (5 bases). V was pared by 4 bases and J by 8 bases, with 11 bases between. Germline V gene lookup returns CDR1 MNHNS and CDR2 SASEGT. CDR3 size: 13 residues. This chain's CDR3 is CASSGQGGEKLFF. The CDR3 region has the DNA TGTGCCAGCAGTGGGCAGGGCGGGGAAAAACTGTTTTTT.